This entry lists 30 T cell receptor beta chains sequenced from one sample in a study of CD8 T cells in ankylosing spondylitis. TCRdb used MiXCR to reprocess the 5' RACE reads, holding one entry per CDR3 protein. The sample records a few hundred thousand distinct CDR3 sequences, roughly 10% being singletons. The sample comprised blood, either unsorted or a sorted T cell fraction (not recorded which). These receptors were taken from a female donor with ankylosing spondylitis or in good health (not recorded which).

There are many counts of this clonotype. This rearrangement joins TRBV12-3 or TRBV12-4 to TRBJ2-1, with D unclear. This CDR3 is 11 amino acids long. The V gene lost 2 bases and the J gene lost 10 bases, with 6 bases spanning the gap. CDR3 coding DNA: TGTGCCAGCAGTTTACGGGCCGAGCAGTTCTTC. This gives the protein CASSLRAEQFF.

With respect to this clonotype: Just one base apart from a much larger clone, this may be a read error. The rearrangement joins TRBV12-3 or TRBV12-4 to TRBJ1-2, with D hard to call. This CDR3 comprises 14 residues. The V end lost 3 bases, the J end lost 8 bases, and 16 bases lay between the germline ends. CDR3 sequence: CASSFRGRAGGYTF. The CDR3 DNA reads TGTGCCAGCAGTTTTCGAGGGAGGGCCGGGGGCTACACCTTC.

This chain joins TRBV28 and TRBJ2-4; 8 nucleotides line up with TRBD2. The trim removed 5 bases at V and 7 bases at J, leaving 10 bases unmatched. Germline CDR1 and CDR2: MDHEN and SYDVKM. This CDR3 comprises 15 residues. As DNA, the CDR3 is TGTGCCAGCAGTCTGTCGGGACTAGGGCGGAACATTCAGTACTTC. It encodes CASSLSGLGRNIQYF.

This clonotype was detected ten times or more. The rearrangement uses TRBV6-5 and TRBJ2-1; D might be TRBD1 (5 bases). The CDR3 has 16 amino acids. Trimming took 0 bases from V and 9 from J, leaving 18 bases between them. Germline V lookup: CDR1 MNHEY, CDR2 SVGAGI. The CDR3 region has the DNA TGTGCCAGCAGTTACTCGTCAGGGTGGACCGGGCTTGAGCAGTTCTTC. This encodes CASSYSSGWTGLEQFF.

This clonotype was seen only a few times. This sequence joins TRBV30 and TRBJ1-6; D is undetermined. Between the trimmed V and J ends, which lost 2 bases and 10 bases, there was a span of 12 bases. CDR3 size: 13 residues. Germline V CDR1 and CDR2: GTSNPN, SVGIG (reference sequence). CDR3 sequence (DNA): TGTGCCTGGAGTACCTCAGAGGGCTCACCCCTCCACTTT. Its translation: CAWSTSEGSPLHF.

In this sample, this clonotype turned up many times. The genes are TRBV15 and TRBJ2-1; TRBD1 agrees at 7 bases. The CDR3 runs 17 residues. The V segment lost 1 base and the J segment 4 bases; nucleotides outside the gene matches: 10. CDR1 is LNHNV and CDR2 is YYDKDF in the germline V gene (reference sequence). Here the CDR3 DNA reads TGTGCCACCAGCAGAGTGGGGGACAGCAAAAATTACAATGAGCAGTTCTTC. Its translation is CATSRVGDSKNYNEQFF.

This clonotype has ten or more counts. The J gene is TRBJ2-1, the V gene TRBV20-1, with 8 nucleotides matching TRBD1. V shed 8 bases, J shed 4 bases, and the junction held 13 bases outside the gene matches. From germline, CDR1 is DFQATT and CDR2 SNEGSKA (reference sequence). CDR3 length equals 15 residues. The CDR3 spells CSSRGSDRGYNEQFF. The CDR3 region has the DNA TGCAGTTCCCGGGGGTCTGACAGGGGTTACAATGAGCAGTTCTTC.

At least ten counts were recorded for this clonotype. The chain recombines TRBV5-1 with TRBJ1-6, with a weak D call TRBD1 (5 bases). CDR3 size: 17 residues. Germline V gene sequence: CDR1 SGHRS, CDR2 YFSETQ. Trimming cost V 4 bases and J 0 bases, with 14 bases left between them. CDR3 sequence: CASSLRAGVSYNSPLHF. In DNA, the CDR3 is TGCGCCAGCAGCCTACGGGCGGGGGTCTCCTATAATTCACCCCTCCACTTT.

The rearrangement joins TRBV20-1 to TRBJ2-3; 7 nucleotides agree with TRBD1. This CDR3 spans 15 amino acids. Germline-derived CDR1 and CDR2 are DFQATT and SNEGSKA (reference sequence). V gave up 5 bases and J gave up 1 base; unmatched junction bases: 9. The CDR3 bases are TGCAGTGCTCTTTTCCAGGGGGATGGCACAGATACGCAGTATTTT. Protein product: CSALFQGDGTDTQYF.

This clonotype was recorded many times. The gene calls are TRBV20-1 and TRBJ1-2, with TRBD1 as a possible D gene (5 bases). The CDR3 loop spans 15 amino acids. V was cut by 0 bases and J by 6 bases, with 17 bases left in between. Looked up from germline, CDR1 is DFQATT and CDR2 is SNEGSKA (reference sequence). The CDR3: CSARDPGTGWNGYTF. The CDR3 DNA is TGCAGTGCTAGAGATCCAGGGACGGGTTGGAATGGCTACACCTTC.

This clonotype has only one observation. A much larger clonotype is one base distant, so this may be a read error. The genes are TRBV7-6 and TRBJ1-5, with TRBD1 as a possible D gene (5 bases). CDR3 length: 14 residues. Germline loops: CDR1 SGHVS, CDR2 FNYEAQ. Here the CDR3 DNA reads TGTGCCAGCAGCTATGGGCAGGGTGGTCAGACCCAGCATTTT. This sequence encodes CASSYGQGGQTQHF.

This clonotype was observed at least ten times. This chain joins TRBV5-6 and TRBJ2-3; TRBD1 matches 8 bases. V shed 3 bases, J shed 0 bases, and the junction held 9 bases outside the gene matches. The CDR3 totals 17 residues. Germline V gene sequence: CDR1 SGHDT, CDR2 YYEEEE. For the CDR3, the DNA is TGTGCCAGCAGCTCCGACAGGGGCCAACCTAGCACAGATACGCAGTATTTT. Translated: CASSSDRGQPSTDTQYF.

Remarks on this clonotype: A much larger clone sits a single nucleotide away, making a read error possible. The V call is TRBV9, the J call TRBJ2-1; D is perhaps TRBD1 (6 bases). V was clipped by 4 bases and J by 2 bases, with 13 bases between them. Germline CDR1 is SGDLS and CDR2 is YYNGEE. The CDR3 is 15 residues long. This chain's CDR3 is CASSLHRATYNEQFF. Written as DNA, the CDR3 is TGTGCCAGCAGCCTGCACAGGGCAACCTACAATGAGCAGTTCTTC.

This clonotype occurred a few times. V usage is TRBV9 and J usage is TRBJ2-3; possible D gene TRBD2, 6 bases. Trimming took 4 bases from V and 0 from J, leaving 15 bases between them. Germline lookup yields CDR1 SGDLS and CDR2 YYNGEE. CDR3 length: 16 amino acids. The CDR3: CASSPLGGDSTDTQYF. The CDR3 DNA sequence: TGTGCCAGCAGCCCCCTGGGAGGCGATAGCACAGATACGCAGTATTTT.

This clonotype was observed a handful of times. This chain connects TRBV7-9 to TRBJ2-3; D gene unclear. This CDR3 has 12 residues. V was trimmed by 5 bases and J by 3 bases, leaving 6 bases between them. Germline lookup yields CDR1 SEHNR and CDR2 FQNEAQ (reference sequence). CDR3 amino acids: CASSTETDTQYF. CDR3 bases: TGTGCCAGCAGCACTGAGACAGATACGCAGTATTTT.

The sample holds a few counts of this clonotype. The chain is built from TRBV12-3 or TRBV12-4 and TRBJ1-1; D is ambiguous. Between the trimmed V and J ends, which lost 6 bases and 2 bases, there was a span of 16 bases. The CDR3 covers 15 residues. The CDR3 loop is CASSLPRGRNTEAFF. The CDR3 DNA sequence: TGTGCCAGCAGCCTGCCCCGAGGACGCAACACTGAAGCTTTCTTT.

In this sample, this clonotype turned up many times. V is TRBV6-1 and J is TRBJ1-1; perhaps TRBD1 as D (6 bases). V was pared by 2 bases and J by 4 bases, with 11 bases between. The CDR3 is 14 residues long. Germline V lookup: CDR1 MNHNS, CDR2 SASEGT. The chain's CDR3 is CASSETGRSTEAFF. In nucleotides, the CDR3 is TGTGCCAGCAGTGAAACAGGGAGGAGCACTGAAGCTTTCTTT.

This clonotype was seen ten or more times. The chain carries TRBV4-2 and TRBJ2-7; possibly TRBD1 or TRBD2 for D (6 bases each). Per the germline V gene, CDR1 is LGHNA and CDR2 is YNFKEQ. The CDR3 extends over 16 amino acids. Trimming stripped 4 bases from V and 4 bases from J, with 20 bases between. The CDR3 region has the DNA TGTGCCAGCAGCCCCCTTAGGGGGGAGACCCCTTACGAGCAGTACTTC. It specifies CASSPLRGETPYEQYF.

CDR3 loop: CAWNNRAGVTEAFF. Here the CDR3 DNA reads TGTGCCTGGAATAACAGGGCGGGGGTCACTGAAGCTTTCTTT. The V call is TRBV30, the J call TRBJ1-1; possible D gene TRBD1, 6 bases. Germline V lookup: CDR1 GTSNPN, CDR2 SVGIG (reference sequence). V lost 4 bases and J 4 bases, leaving 16 bases between the germline ends. The CDR3 covers 14 residues.

Ten or more counts support this clonotype. The chain joins TRBV7-8 to TRBJ1-3; no reliable D call. Trimming removed 1 base from V and 2 bases from J, with 6 bases in between. CDR1 is SGHVS, CDR2 FQNEAQ, per germline. The CDR3 loop spans 14 amino acids. CDR3 sequence reads: CASSLVSPGNTIYF. The DNA for the CDR3 is TGTGCCAGCAGCTTAGTATCCCCTGGAAACACCATATATTTT.

This clonotype was seen ten or more times. The chain carries TRBV18 and TRBJ2-3; no clear D. This CDR3 contains 13 residues. Germline lookup yields CDR1 KGHSH and CDR2 LQKENI. The ends were cut back, 8 bases at V and 0 bases at J, with 9 bases in the middle. In DNA form, the CDR3 reads TGTGCCAGCAGTCCGCCTAGCACAGATACGCAGTATTTT. Translation: CASSPPSTDTQYF.

This clonotype came up many times. This rearrangement joins TRBV25-1 to TRBJ1-1, with D unresolved. The germline V and J ends were trimmed by 8 bases and 8 bases, with 12 bases remaining between them. The CDR3 sequence is 11 residues long. The germline gives CDR1 MGHDK, CDR2 SYGVNS. CDR3: CASLGVLEAFF. CDR3 DNA sequence: TGTGCCAGCCTCGGGGTGTTGGAAGCTTTCTTT.

This chain links TRBV6-5 with TRBJ2-1; TRBD1 or TRBD2 may be the D gene (5 bases each). CDR1 is MNHEY, CDR2 SVGAGI, per germline. With 6 bases removed from V and 7 bases from J, the gap between germline ends came to 19 bases. The CDR3 runs to 15 residues. The CDR3 nucleotides are TGTGCCAGCAGCTCTCAGAGGGGATCTCGGAATGAGCAGTTCTTC. Translating gives CASSSQRGSRNEQFF.

This clonotype was detected many times. The CDR3 DNA sequence: TGTGCCATCAGTGATGCGATAAGCTCCTACAATGAGCAGTTCTTC. Its translation is CAISDAISSYNEQFF. The rearrangement uses TRBV10-3 and TRBJ2-1; no clear D. Germline CDR1 is ENHRY and CDR2 is SYGVKD. The V and J ends lost 3 bases and 0 bases respectively, with 9 bases between them. There are 15 residues in the CDR3.

This chain connects TRBV7-8 to TRBJ2-7; tentatively, D is TRBD2 (6 bases). Germline assignment: CDR1 SGHVS and CDR2 FQNEAQ. V gave up 4 bases and J gave up 3 bases, with 16 bases separating them. There are 15 residues in the CDR3. The CDR3 loop reads CASSSDRDSDYEQYF. As DNA, the CDR3 is TGTGCCAGCAGCTCAGACCGGGACTCCGACTACGAGCAGTACTTC.

This clonotype was seen more than once but under ten times. This chain connects TRBV12-3 or TRBV12-4 to TRBJ2-5; D assignment may be TRBD1 or TRBD2 (5 bases each). This CDR3 spans 13 amino acids. Trimming removed 5 bases from V and 0 bases from J, with 7 bases in between. CDR3 amino acids: CASSRDHQETQYF. The CDR3 nucleotides read TGTGCCAGCAGTCGGGACCACCAAGAGACCCAGTACTTC.

This chain connects TRBV6-2 or TRBV6-3 to TRBJ2-7, with D unresolved. V was shortened by 6 bases and J by 3 bases, with 6 bases between the two germline ends. This CDR3 has 11 amino acids. Germline V CDR1 and CDR2: MNHEY, SVGEGT. CDR3 sequence reads: CASSQIYEQYF. The CDR3 nucleotides read TGTGCCAGCAGCCAAATCTACGAGCAGTACTTC.

Comment on this clonotype: Since the CDR3 does not end with the conserved phenylalanine or tryptophan, this likely comes from a read error. The J gene is TRBJ2-7, the V gene TRBV27; 7 bases line up with TRBD1. J lost 3 bases, V lost 6 bases, and 11 bases had no gene match. The CDR3 spans 15 residues. Germline CDR1 and CDR2: MNHEY and SMNVEV (reference sequence). The CDR3 region is CASSPIQGRLYEQYY. CDR3 nucleotides: TGTGCCAGCAGCCCAATACAGGGGCGGCTCTACGAGCAGTACTAC.

This clonotype has at least ten counts. V gene TRBV5-1 combines with J gene TRBJ2-3; 7 bases line up with TRBD1. Losses at the gene ends were 4 bases for V and 2 bases for J; bases not matched to a gene: 7. Germline CDR1 and CDR2: SGHRS and YFSETQ. The CDR3 length is 15 residues. CDR3 nucleotide sequence: TGCGCCAGCAGCCGGGACAGTCGACCCACAGATACGCAGTATTTT. Translating it yields CASSRDSRPTDTQYF.

This clonotype occurred many times. The chain combines TRBV7-2 with TRBJ2-5; D uncertain. V was trimmed by 4 bases and J by 1 base, leaving 7 bases between them. Germline V gene lookup returns CDR1 SGHTA and CDR2 FQGNSA. CDR3 length: 13 amino acids. The DNA of the CDR3 is TGTGCCAGCAGCTCGTGGGTCCAAGAGACCCAGTACTTC. Translated, it gives CASSSWVQETQYF.